This paragraph reports one T cell receptor (beta chain). TCRdb's table, derived via immunoSEQ multiplex PCR, lists solely in-frame clones and lacks some. The sample contains tens of thousands of clones, 80% to 85% of which appear only once. The CDR3 has 13 residues. Germline V gene sequence: CDR1 MNHEY, CDR2 SMNVEV (reference sequence). V was clipped by 4 bases and J by 7 bases, with 13 bases between them. These data come from a study of PD-L1 blockade in urothelial cancer. The wider study: The patients first took atezolizumab in about 2014, receiving 1,200 mg intravenously every 3 weeks. At 3 weeks after treatment start (second dose) and again at 6 weeks, blood was analyzed. T cell content in blood samples showed a median of about 140,000.

Sequenced here: PBMCs, sampled around atezolizumab (anti-PD-L1) treatment. The clonotype was recovered from a man aged 70-80 years with urothelial cancer. This sequence joins TRBV27 and TRBJ2-5, with D perhaps matching TRBD2 (7 bases). CDR3 amino acids: CASSSGGRLTQYF. The DNA for the CDR3 is TGTGCCAGCAGTTCGGGGGGCAGGCTGACCCAGTACTTC.